This TCR beta chain was sequenced during a study of human T cells and chemical hapten exposure. Study outcomes and limitations: No alteration of TCRs above 1 in 1000 frequency was seen with DPC sensitization.

As for time point: patch test 3, about 24 weeks after DPC sensitization. As to treatment: therapeutic diphenylcyclopropenone sensitization with weekly scalp DPC. Regarding this clonotype: The antigen remains unidentified.

Using its own MiXCR run on the RACE reads, TCRdb lists one record per CDR3 protein. The data show 90,000 to 140,000 distinct CDR3 sequences, around 34% seen once. The germline V gene has CDR1 GTSNPN and CDR2 SVGIG (reference sequence). V lost 0 bases and J 9 bases, leaving 13 bases between the germline ends. This CDR3 has 13 amino acids. The chain is built from TRBV30 and TRBJ2-3, with D perhaps TRBD2 (6 bases). This material consisted of whole blood, taken in connection with sensitization to the hapten diphenylcyclopropenone (DPC). This receptor was obtained from a middle-aged man with alopecia areata. Some clones in this sample may be carry-over from other donors' samples. CDR3 region: CAWSVRGSGTQYF. DNA of the CDR3: TGTGCCTGGAGTGTACGCGGCAGCGGGACGCAGTATTTT.